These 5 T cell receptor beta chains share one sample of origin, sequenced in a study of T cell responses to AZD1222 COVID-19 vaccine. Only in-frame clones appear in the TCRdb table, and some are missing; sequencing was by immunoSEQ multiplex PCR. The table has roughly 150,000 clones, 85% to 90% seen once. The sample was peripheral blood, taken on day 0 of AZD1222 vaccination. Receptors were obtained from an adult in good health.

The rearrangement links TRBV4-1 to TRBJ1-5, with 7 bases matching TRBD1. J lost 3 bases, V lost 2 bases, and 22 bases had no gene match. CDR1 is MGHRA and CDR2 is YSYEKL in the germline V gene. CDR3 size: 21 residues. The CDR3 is CASSQPLRGRGQAKDNQPQHF. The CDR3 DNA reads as TGCGCCAGCAGCCAACCCCTCCGCGGACGCGGACAGGCTAAGGACAATCAGCCCCAGCATTTT.

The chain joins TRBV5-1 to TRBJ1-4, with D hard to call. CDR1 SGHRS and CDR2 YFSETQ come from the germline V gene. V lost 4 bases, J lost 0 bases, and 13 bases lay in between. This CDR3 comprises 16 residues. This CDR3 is CASSAGPLATNEKLFF. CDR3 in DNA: TGCGCCAGCAGCGCCGGACCGCTGGCAACTAATGAAAAACTGTTTTTT.

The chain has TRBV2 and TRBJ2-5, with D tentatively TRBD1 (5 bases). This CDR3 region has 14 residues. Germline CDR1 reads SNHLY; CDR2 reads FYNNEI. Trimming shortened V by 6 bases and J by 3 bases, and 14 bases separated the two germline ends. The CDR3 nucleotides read TGTGCCAGCAGGCAACAGGTCGCCGAAGAGACCCAGTACTTC. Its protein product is CASRQQVAEETQYF.

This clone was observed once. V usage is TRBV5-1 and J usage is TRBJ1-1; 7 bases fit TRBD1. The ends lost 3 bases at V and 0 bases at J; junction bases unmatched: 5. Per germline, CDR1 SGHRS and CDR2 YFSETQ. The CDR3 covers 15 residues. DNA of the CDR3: TGCGCCAGCAGCTCAGGGACAGCCGTGAACACTGAAGCTTTCTTT. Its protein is CASSSGTAVNTEAFF.

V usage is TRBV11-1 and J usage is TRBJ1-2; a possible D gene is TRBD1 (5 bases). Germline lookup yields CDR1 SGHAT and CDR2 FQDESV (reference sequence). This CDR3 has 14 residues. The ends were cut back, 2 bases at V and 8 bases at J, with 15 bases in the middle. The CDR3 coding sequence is TGTGCCAGCAGCTTAAGTAGGGGCGGAGGCGGCTACACCTTC. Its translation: CASSLSRGGGGYTF. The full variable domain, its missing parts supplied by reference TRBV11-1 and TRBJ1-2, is EAEVAQSPRYKITEKSQAVAFWCDPISGHATLYWYRQILGQGPELLVQFQDESVVDDSQLPKDRFSAERLKGVDSTLKIQPAELGDSAMYLCASSLSRGGGGYTFGSGTRLTVV.